The rows below give T cell receptor beta chains drawn from one sample of a study of cytotoxic CD8 clonotypes in ibrutinib-treated CLL. Sequencing was performed with immunoSEQ multiplex PCR; in TCRdb, only in-frame clones are kept and a portion is missing. The repertoire holds 130,000 to 150,000 clones, with about 79% as singletons. Sequences were derived from PBMCs, sampled after 12 months of ibrutinib treatment. Receptors originate from a human donor with chronic lymphocytic leukemia. Both conserved end residues are part of each CDR3. The D gene is left open where the match is weak. Part of the rows lack a size; the others show once, few, many or a class for expanded clones.

d_call,v_call,clone_size,j_call,cdr3_nt,cdr3_aa
NA,TRBV7-2,few,TRBJ2-5,TGTGCCAGCAGCTCGGTTGATAACCAAGAGACCCAGTACTTC,CASSSVDNQETQYF
TRBD2,TRBV27,NA,TRBJ2-7,TGTGCCAGCAGGGAGGGGATAGCGGGTAGCTCCTACGAGCAGTACTTC,CASREGIAGSSYEQYF
NA,TRBV4-1,NA,TRBJ1-1,TGCGCCAGCAGCCAAGGACAGAAAAACACTGAAGCTTTCTTT,CASSQGQKNTEAFF
NA,TRBV25-1,NA,TRBJ2-3,TGTGCCAGCAGTACTTCTAGCACAGATACGCAGTATTTT,CASSTSSTDTQYF
NA,TRBV10-3,NA,TRBJ2-7,TGTGCCATCAGTGATAGTATCCTGCACGAGCAGTACTTC,CAISDSILHEQYF
TRBD2,TRBV9,NA,TRBJ2-7,TGTGCCAGCAGCGTAAGTCTAGCGGGAGCTCCCCCGTACTTC,CASSVSLAGAPPYF
NA,TRBV19,NA,TRBJ2-7,TGTGCCAGTAGTATAGAGGGGGGAGACAGTGCCTACGAGCAGTACTTC,CASSIEGGDSAYEQYF
NA,TRBV28,NA,TRBJ2-4,TGTGCCAGCAGTTTTAACCAACCCGGGGCCAAAAACATTCAGTACTTC,CASSFNQPGAKNIQYF
NA,TRBV28,NA,TRBJ1-1,TGTGCCACCACACGTGGGAACACTGAAGCTTTCTTT,CATTRGNTEAFF
NA,TRBV2,once,TRBJ1-1,TGTGCCAGCAGTGAATTCGGTACGGGAAACACTGAAGCTTTCTTT,CASSEFGTGNTEAFF
NA,TRBV21-1,NA,TRBJ2-7,TGTGCCAGCAGCAAGGATTTTCCTACAGGGTTTGTTTTCTACGAGCAGTACTTC,CASSKDFPTGFVFYEQYF
NA,TRBV10-3,once,TRBJ2-3,TGTGCCATCAGTGCCAGTAGAACCGGGGCCTACACAGATACGCAGTATTTT,CAISASRTGAYTDTQYF
NA,TRBV27,NA,TRBJ2-4,TGTGCCAGCAGTGGCTACAAAAACATTCAGTACTTC,CASSGYKNIQYF
NA,TRBV2,NA,TRBJ2-7,TGTGCCAGCAGTGAAGTCCGGGAACTAGTTGACGAGCAGTACTTC,CASSEVRELVDEQYF
NA,TRBV29-1,NA,TRBJ1-2,TGCAGCGTTGACTTGGGTTACTATGGCTACACCTTC,CSVDLGYYGYTF
TRBD1,TRBV2,NA,TRBJ1-4,TGTGCCAGCAGTTTGTCAGGGGGCCCCAATGAAAAACTGTTTTTT,CASSLSGGPNEKLFF
NA,TRBV7-2,NA,TRBJ1-5,TGTGCCAGCAGCTTCCAGTTCTCCAATCAGCCCCAGCATTTT,CASSFQFSNQPQHF
TRBD1,TRBV7-9,NA,TRBJ2-5,TGTGCCAGCAGCTCCGACAGGGTTCTCGAGACCCAGTACTTC,CASSSDRVLETQYF
NA,TRBV7-2,NA,TRBJ2-2,TGTGCCAGCAGCTTGACTAGTGGGTTTCCCGGGGAGCTGTTTTTT,CASSLTSGFPGELFF
NA,TRBV6-1,NA,TRBJ2-7,TGTGCCAGCAGCGGTGACAGAACAACCTACGAGCAGTACTTC,CASSGDRTTYEQYF
NA,TRBV11-2,NA,TRBJ1-1,TGTGCCAGCAGTTTCCACCCTCCGGGAGCTTTCTTT,CASSFHPPGAFF
NA,TRBV9,few,TRBJ1-1,TGTGCCAGCAGCATTCAGAGGAACACTGAAGCTTTCTTT,CASSIQRNTEAFF
NA,TRBV14,NA,TRBJ2-2,TGTGCCAGCAGCCAAGATGGCGAAGTTAACACCGGGGAGCTGTTTTTT,CASSQDGEVNTGELFF
NA,TRBV5-1,NA,TRBJ2-5,TGCGCCAGCAGCGCGGGACCTCAAGAGACCCAGTACTTC,CASSAGPQETQYF
NA,TRBV30,NA,TRBJ2-7,TGTGCCTGCTACTCTTCCGGGGGATACTACGAGCAGTACTTC,CACYSSGGYYEQYF
NA,TRBV4-2,NA,TRBJ2-1,TGTGCCAGCAGCCAGTCAATCAGGCATGAGCAGTTCTTC,CASSQSIRHEQFF
NA,TRBV11-2,NA,TRBJ2-2,TGTGCCAGTAGCTTAGGTACCGGGGAGCTGTTTTTT,CASSLGTGELFF
TRBD2,TRBV9,NA,TRBJ2-1,TGTGCCAGCAGCGTAGTCTCCACTAGCGGGAGGTACAATGAGCAGTTCTTC,CASSVVSTSGRYNEQFF
NA,TRBV7-6,NA,TRBJ2-1,TGTGCCAGCAGCCAACCTCTCTTAGGGCAGTTCTTC,CASSQPLLGQFF
TRBD2,TRBV14,NA,TRBJ2-2,TGTGCCAGCAGCCTACAAGCGGGAGGGCCGGCCGGGGAGCTGTTTTTT,CASSLQAGGPAGELFF
NA,TRBV10-3,NA,TRBJ1-1,TGTGCCATCAGTGAGTCAGAGTGGGGCCGAAATGAAGCTTTCTTT,CAISESEWGRNEAFF
NA,TRBV19,few,TRBJ1-2,TGTGCCAGTAGTAGTCTCTATGGCTACACCTTC,CASSSLYGYTF
TRBD1,TRBV4-3,NA,TRBJ1-2,TGCGCCAGCAGCCAAGATGTGCAGGGGGAAAAGGGTGGCTACACCTTC,CASSQDVQGEKGGYTF
NA,TRBV5-1,NA,TRBJ1-4,TGCGCCAGCAGCTTGGGACCGAACAATGAAAAACTGTTTTTT,CASSLGPNNEKLFF
NA,TRBV2,NA,TRBJ1-1,TGTGCCAGCAGTGAAGTGCAGGGAGTTACTGAAGCTTTCTTT,CASSEVQGVTEAFF
NA,TRBV11-3,once,TRBJ2-2,TGTGCCAGCAGCTTTGACGGACCTAACACCGGGGAGCTGTTTTTT,CASSFDGPNTGELFF
TRBD2,TRBV7-2,NA,TRBJ2-1,TGTGCCAGCAGCAAAGGACTAGCGGGAGCTCGTTCCTACAATGAGCAGTTCTTC,CASSKGLAGARSYNEQFF
NA,TRBV21-1,NA,TRBJ2-3,TGTGCCAGCAGCTGTCTGCTGGCGCAGTATTTT,CASSCLLAQYF
NA,TRBV9,NA,TRBJ2-5,TGTGCCAGCAGCGGGAGTGGAAAAGAGACCCAGTACTTC,CASSGSGKETQYF